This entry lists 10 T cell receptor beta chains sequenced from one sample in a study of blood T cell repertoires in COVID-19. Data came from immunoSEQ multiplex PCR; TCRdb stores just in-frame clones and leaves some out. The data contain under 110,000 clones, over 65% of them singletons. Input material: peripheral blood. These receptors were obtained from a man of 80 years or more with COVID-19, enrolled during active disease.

The CDR3 spells CASSSQQGTEAFF. The CDR3 DNA reads TGTGCCAGCAGCTCTCAACAGGGTACTGAAGCTTTCTTT. The J gene is TRBJ1-1, the V gene TRBV7-2; D possibly corresponds to TRBD1 (6 bases). The CDR3 loop spans 13 amino acids. Germline V CDR1 and CDR2: SGHTA, FQGNSA. V lost 4 bases, J lost 5 bases, and 11 bases lay in between.

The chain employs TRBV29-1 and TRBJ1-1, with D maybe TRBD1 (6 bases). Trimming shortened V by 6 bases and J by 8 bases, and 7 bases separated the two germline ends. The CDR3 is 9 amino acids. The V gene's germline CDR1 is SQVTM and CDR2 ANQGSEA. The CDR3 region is CSVGTEAFF. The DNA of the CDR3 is TGCAGCGTGGGGACAGAAGCTTTCTTT.

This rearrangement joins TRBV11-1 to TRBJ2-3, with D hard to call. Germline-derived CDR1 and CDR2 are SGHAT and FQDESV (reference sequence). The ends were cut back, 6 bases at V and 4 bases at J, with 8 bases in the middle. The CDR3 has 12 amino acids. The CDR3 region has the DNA TGTGCCAGCAGACGGAGCGCAGATACGCAGTATTTT. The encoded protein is CASRRSADTQYF.

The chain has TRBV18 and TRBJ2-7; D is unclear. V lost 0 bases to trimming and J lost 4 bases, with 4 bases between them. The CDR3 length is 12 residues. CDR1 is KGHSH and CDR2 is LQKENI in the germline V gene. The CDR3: CASSPPSYEQYF. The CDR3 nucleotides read TGTGCCAGCTCACCACCGAGTTACGAGCAGTACTTC.

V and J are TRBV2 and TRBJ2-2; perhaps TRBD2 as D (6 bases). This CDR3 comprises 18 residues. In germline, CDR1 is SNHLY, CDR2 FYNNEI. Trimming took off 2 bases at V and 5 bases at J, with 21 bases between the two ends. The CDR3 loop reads CASSESRRRGRGTGELFF. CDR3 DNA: TGTGCCAGCAGTGAATCCAGGCGGCGGGGAAGGGGAACCGGGGAGCTGTTTTTT. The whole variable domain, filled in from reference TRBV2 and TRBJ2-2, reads EPEVTQTPSHQVTQMGQEVILRCVPISNHLYFYWYRQILGQKVEFLVSFYNNEISEKSEIFDDQFSVERPDGSNFTLKIRSTKLEDSAMYFCASSESRRRGRGTGELFFGEGSRLTVL.

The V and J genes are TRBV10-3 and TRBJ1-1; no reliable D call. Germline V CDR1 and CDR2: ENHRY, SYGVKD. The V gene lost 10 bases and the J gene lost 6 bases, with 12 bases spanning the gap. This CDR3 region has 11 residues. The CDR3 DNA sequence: TGTGCCAGCCAAGAACAGTCTGAAGCTTTCTTT. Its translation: CASQEQSEAFF.

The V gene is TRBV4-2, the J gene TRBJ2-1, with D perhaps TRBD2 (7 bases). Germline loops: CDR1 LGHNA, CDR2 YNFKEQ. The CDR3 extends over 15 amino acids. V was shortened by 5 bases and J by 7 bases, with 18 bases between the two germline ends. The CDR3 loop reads CASSFGTPRGNEQFF. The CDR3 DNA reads TGTGCCAGCAGCTTCGGGACACCGCGGGGGAATGAGCAGTTCTTC.

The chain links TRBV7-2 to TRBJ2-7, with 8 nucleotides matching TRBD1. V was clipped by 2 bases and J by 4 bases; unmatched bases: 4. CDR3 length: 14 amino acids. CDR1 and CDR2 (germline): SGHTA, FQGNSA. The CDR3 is CASSLRQGWYEQYF. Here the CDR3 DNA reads TGTGCCAGCAGCTTACGACAGGGGTGGTACGAGCAGTACTTC. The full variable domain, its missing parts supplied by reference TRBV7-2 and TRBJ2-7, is GAGVSQSPSNKVTEKGKDVELRCDPISGHTALYWYRQSLGQGLEFLIYFQGNSAPDKSGLPSDRFSAERTGGSVSTLTIQRTQQEDSAVYLCASSLRQGWYEQYFGPGTRLTVT.

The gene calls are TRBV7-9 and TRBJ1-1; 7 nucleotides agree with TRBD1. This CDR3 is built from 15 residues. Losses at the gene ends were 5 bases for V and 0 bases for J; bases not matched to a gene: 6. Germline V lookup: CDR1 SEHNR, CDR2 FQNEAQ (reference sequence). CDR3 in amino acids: CASSPGDRMNTEAFF. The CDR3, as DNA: TGTGCCAGCAGCCCGGGGGACAGAATGAACACTGAAGCTTTCTTT.

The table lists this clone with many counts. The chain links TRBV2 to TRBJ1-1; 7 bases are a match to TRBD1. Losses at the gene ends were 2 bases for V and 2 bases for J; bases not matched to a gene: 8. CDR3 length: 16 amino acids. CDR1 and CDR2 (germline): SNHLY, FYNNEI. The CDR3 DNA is TGTGCCAGCAGTGAATGGGGGACAGTTGATAACACTGAAGCTTTCTTT. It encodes CASSEWGTVDNTEAFF. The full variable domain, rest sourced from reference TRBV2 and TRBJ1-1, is EPEVTQTPSHQVTQMGQEVILRCVPISNHLYFYWYRQILGQKVEFLVSFYNNEISEKSEIFDDQFSVERPDGSNFTLKIRSTKLEDSAMYFCASSEWGTVDNTEAFFGQGTRLTVV.